This passage covers 17 T cell receptor beta chains from one sample sequenced in a study of blood T cell repertoires in COVID-19 (dated by TCRdb to about 2020). The protocol used for the library was the immunoSEQ multiplex PCR assay. Imported from immuneACCESS, the table was reduced by TCRdb to in-frame sequences with V and J called. These copies leave out some clones; in studies compared against another copy, an unresolved V gene accounts for under half, and the cause of the remainder is not known. Here the sample has around 210,000 clones; around 88% occur a single time. The top ten constitute around 1.5% of the sample. The sample consisted of peripheral blood. The receptors derive from a man aged 18 to 29 with active or convalescent COVID-19.

The CDR3 nucleotides are TGTGCCACCCGCGACGGGAGCTCCTACAATGAGCAGTTCTTC. Protein sequence: CATRDGSSYNEQFF. V usage is TRBV24-1 and J usage is TRBJ2-1, with D perhaps TRBD2 (6 bases). The CDR3 covers 14 residues. The germline gives CDR1 KGHDR, CDR2 SFDVKD. V lost 9 bases and J 0 bases, leaving 11 bases between the germline ends.

The V and J genes are TRBV19 and TRBJ1-3, with D hard to call. This CDR3 spans 14 amino acids. Germline CDR1 and CDR2: LNHDA and SQIVND (reference sequence). V lost 7 bases, J lost 0 bases, and 10 bases lay in between. The CDR3 nucleotides are TGTGCCAGTACCACACCCCTCTCTGGAAACACCATATATTTT. This codes for CASTTPLSGNTIYF.

This chain joins TRBV9 and TRBJ1-6; 12 bases line up with TRBD1. There are 16 residues in the CDR3. After removal of 1 base from V and 10 bases from J, the junction contained 6 bases not matched to a gene. The germline gives CDR1 SGDLS, CDR2 YYNGEE. This CDR3 reads CASSVYGTGGESPLHF. CDR3 DNA: TGTGCCAGCAGCGTATATGGGACAGGGGGCGAGTCACCCCTCCACTTT.

V usage is TRBV9 and J usage is TRBJ2-7, with 9 bases fitting TRBD1. Looked up from germline, CDR1 is SGDLS and CDR2 is YYNGEE. The CDR3 has 15 amino acids. Germline trimming cut 7 bases from V and 1 base from J; bases unmatched to any gene: 9. CDR3 protein: CASSLQGAGSYEQYF. CDR3 sequence (DNA): TGTGCCAGCTCCTTACAGGGGGCGGGTTCCTACGAGCAGTACTTC.

The chain employs TRBV30 and TRBJ2-1, with 8 nucleotides matching TRBD1. Per germline, CDR1 GTSNPN and CDR2 SVGIG (reference sequence). This CDR3 has 12 amino acids. With 8 bases clipped from V and 6 bases from J, the junction kept 6 bases outside the gene matches. In DNA form, the CDR3 reads TGTGCCGGATCCAGGGGGCCCAATGAGCAGTTCTTC. It encodes CAGSRGPNEQFF.

The V and J genes are TRBV18 and TRBJ1-2, with D perhaps TRBD1 (6 bases). Per the germline V gene, CDR1 is KGHSH and CDR2 is LQKENI. V lost 5 bases and J lost 5, with 15 bases in between. The CDR3 spans 14 residues. The CDR3 sequence is CASSSQQGGYGYTF. In DNA, the CDR3 is TGTGCCAGCTCATCCCAACAGGGCGGATATGGCTACACCTTC.

Turning to this clone: The same CDR3 can be traced to other DNA sequences in this sample. The chain employs TRBV6-5 and TRBJ1-1; 8 bases align to TRBD1. The CDR3 extends over 13 amino acids. CDR1 and CDR2 (germline): MNHEY, SVGAGI. Trimming took 6 bases from V and 1 from J; bases not matched to a gene: 1. CDR3 amino acids: CASRGTGNTEAFF. The CDR3 coding sequence is TGTGCCAGCAGGGGGACAGGGAACACTGAAGCTTTCTTT.

This clone occurred once. This chain uses TRBV11-1 with TRBJ2-1; weak D call: TRBD1 (6 bases). The germline V and J ends were trimmed by 6 bases and 0 bases, with 15 bases remaining between them. The CDR3 loop spans 16 amino acids. The V gene's germline CDR1 is SGHAT and CDR2 FQDESV (reference sequence). CDR3 residues: CASSPGQGSSYNEQFF. The CDR3, as DNA: TGTGCCAGCAGTCCTGGTCAGGGGAGCTCCTACAATGAGCAGTTCTTC.

J is TRBJ2-7 and V is TRBV28, with 8 bases fitting TRBD1. The V gene's germline CDR1 is MDHEN and CDR2 SYDVKM. V trimming: 4 bases; J trimming: 2 bases; junction bases outside the gene matches: 7. The CDR3 has 15 residues. In DNA, the CDR3 is TGTGCCAGCAGTTCTACCGGGACAGGTCCCTACGAGCAGTACTTC. Its protein is CASSSTGTGPYEQYF.

The chain has TRBV27 and TRBJ2-1, with a possible D match to TRBD1 (5 bases). V gave up 8 bases and J gave up 4 bases, with 15 bases separating them. The CDR3 loop spans 14 amino acids. The germline V gene encodes CDR1 MNHEY and CDR2 SMNVEV (reference sequence). This chain's CDR3 is CASGTGMGYNEQFF. The DNA of the CDR3 is TGTGCCAGCGGCACAGGTATGGGATACAATGAGCAGTTCTTC.

This clone was observed once. The chain employs TRBV10-3 and TRBJ2-1; the D is unclear. Germline V gene sequence: CDR1 ENHRY, CDR2 SYGVKD. This CDR3 has 16 residues. Trimming shortened V by 2 bases and J by 5 bases, and 16 bases separated the two germline ends. CDR3 sequence (DNA): TGTGCCATCAGTGAGAGCGTGGCCACGAATAACAATGAGCAGTTCTTC. Its protein product is CAISESVATNNNEQFF.

The chain joins TRBV5-8 to TRBJ2-3; no definite D call. This CDR3 is built from 14 residues. V was trimmed by 0 bases and J by 4 bases, leaving 9 bases between them. CDR1 and CDR2 (germline): SGHTS, YDEGEE. CDR3 amino acids: CASSLAGSADTQYF. CDR3 DNA sequence: TGTGCCAGCAGCTTGGCGGGTTCGGCAGATACGCAGTATTTT.

V and J are TRBV7-8 and TRBJ2-1; 9 bases fit TRBD2. Germline CDR1 is SGHVS and CDR2 is FQNEAQ. With V trimmed by 4 bases and J by 5 bases, 6 bases remained unmatched. The CDR3 has 15 amino acids. The CDR3 DNA follows: TGTGCCAGCAGCTCGGGCGGGAGGGCCGACAATGAGCAGTTCTTC. Translation: CASSSGGRADNEQFF. Variable domain in full (rest from reference TRBV7-8 and TRBJ2-1): GAGVSQSPRYKVAKRGQDVALRCDPISGHVSLFWYQQALGQGPEFLTYFQNEAQLDKSGLPSDRFFAERPEGSVSTLKIQRTQQEDSAVYLCASSSGGRADNEQFFGPGTRLTVL.

The count of this clone is one. CDR3 protein: CAVRLGRVTEAFF. CDR3 coding DNA: TGTGCCGTCAGGCTAGGGAGGGTCACTGAAGCTTTCTTT. The chain couples TRBV12-3 or TRBV12-4 to TRBJ1-1, with unresolved D. Trimming shortened V by 11 bases and J by 4 bases, and 17 bases separated the two germline ends. This CDR3 comprises 13 residues.

This sequence joins TRBV6-5 and TRBJ2-7; 8 nucleotides match TRBD1. Germline CDR1 reads MNHEY; CDR2 reads SVGAGI. The CDR3 is 15 residues long. After removal of 6 bases from V and 1 base from J, the junction contained 8 bases not matched to a gene. This chain's CDR3 is CASRRQGIGSYEQYF. CDR3 bases: TGTGCCAGCAGACGACAGGGGATCGGGTCCTACGAGCAGTACTTC.

The rearrangement links TRBV7-2 to TRBJ1-5; D not certain. The CDR3 loop spans 13 amino acids. Trimming removed 2 bases at V and 4 bases at J, with 6 bases between. In germline, CDR1 is SGHTA, CDR2 FQGNSA. CDR3 loop: CASSLSQNQPQHF. CDR3 in DNA: TGTGCCAGCAGCTTATCCCAGAATCAGCCCCAGCATTTT.

The CDR3 loop is CASSLEPGQGNEQFF. The CDR3, as DNA: TGTGCCAGCAGCCTTGAGCCGGGACAGGGCAATGAGCAGTTCTTC. The chain links TRBV11-2 to TRBJ2-1, with 9 positions matching TRBD1. Germline loops: CDR1 SGHAT, CDR2 FQNNGV. This CDR3 is 15 amino acids long. V was pared by 5 bases and J by 6 bases, with 8 bases of the junction left unmatched. The full variable domain, its missing parts supplied by reference TRBV11-2 and TRBJ2-1, is EAGVAQSPRYKIIEKRQSVAFWCNPISGHATLYWYQQILGQGPKLLIQFQNNGVVDDSQLPKDRFSAERLKGVDSTLKIQPAKLEDSAVYLCASSLEPGQGNEQFFGPGTRLTVL.